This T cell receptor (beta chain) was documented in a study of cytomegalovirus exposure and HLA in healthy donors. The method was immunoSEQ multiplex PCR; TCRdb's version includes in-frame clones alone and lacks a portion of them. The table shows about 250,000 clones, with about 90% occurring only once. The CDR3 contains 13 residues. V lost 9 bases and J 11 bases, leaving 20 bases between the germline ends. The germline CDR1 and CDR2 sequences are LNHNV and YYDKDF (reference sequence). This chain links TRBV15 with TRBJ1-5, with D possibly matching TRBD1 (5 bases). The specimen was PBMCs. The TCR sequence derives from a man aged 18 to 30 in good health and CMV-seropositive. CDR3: CATADIAMGAQHF. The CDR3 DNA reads TGTGCCACGGCGGACATCGCTATGGGGGCCCAGCATTTT.